This T cell receptor beta chain was documented in a study of blood T cell dynamics during melanoma immunotherapy. CDR1 and CDR2 (germline): SGHTA, FQGTGA. Trimming took off 5 bases at V and 2 bases at J, with 11 bases between the two ends. The CDR3 is 14 residues long. Time point specified: pre-treatment baseline. Samples come from before therapy and from week 3 after the first blockade cycle. This table comes from immunoSEQ multiplex PCR, and its TCRdb copy is limited to in-frame clones, with some not included. The repertoire holds around 10,000 clones, with roughly 86% as singletons. The chain carries TRBV7-3 and TRBJ2-3; tentatively, D is TRBD2 (5 bases). This TCR came from a human donor with melanoma. Sequenced here: blood, sampled from a patient treated with checkpoint blockade. The CDR3 DNA reads as TGTGCCAGCAGCCCAGGACTGCTCACAGATACGCAGTATTTT. It is translated as CASSPGLLTDTQYF.